The present entry profiles one T cell receptor (beta chain) with its context. The target of this receptor is not known. No base quality values were provided; no much bigger clone lies one nucleotide off. TCRbeta CDR3 regions were amplified from genomic DNA using the immunoSEQ Assay, a bias-controlled multiplex PCR. The published analysis was carried out like this. Nucleated cell counts per sample were estimated from amplification of reference gene primers within the assay. To quantify the absolute abundance of each unique TCRbeta CDR3 rearrangement, sequence reads were collapsed and filtered. For each sample, productive Simpson clonality was calculated as the square root of Simpson's diversity index across productive rearrangements. Not all clones reach the TCRdb copy of this immuneACCESS table, which keeps in-frame sequences only. Checked studies attribute under half of the gap to unresolved V genes and leave the rest unexplained. V, J and clone size are taken as reported in that table, and D and trimming were inferred from the DNA itself. For this sample the table gives over 25,000 clones, of which roughly 87% were detected only once. The ten largest clones represent under 20% of the sample.

The source of the sample is a study of blood T cell repertoires in COVID-19 (dated by TCRdb to the early 2020s). About the investigation overall: Samples from collaborators originated in the United States, Italy and Spain and spanned both the acute and convalescent phases of COVID-19. The prospective study material was composed of cDNA or gDNA derived from T cells, B-cell-depleted T cells, or PBMCs. Subjects who had been exposed to COVID-19, were actively infected with it, or had recovered from it provided the deeply sampled blood TCRbeta repertoires that made up the dataset. A freely available public database, intended as a resource for researchers studying the immune response to SARS-CoV-2, is where the repertoires were released. Samples came from the ongoing ImmuneRACE study (first 160 participants) plus 1,254 subjects from 6 global collaborators. Sample metadata almost always included a de-identified subject ID, COVID-19 status, age in years and sex. Where available, HLA class I and class II types were taken from metadata supplied by the sample provider and were not determined by assay-based typing. The paper's findings and limits, for the study overall: Clinical and demographic metadata were provided uncurated, with the amount varying by source and participant.

Whole blood was collected in K2EDTA tubes by collaborating institutions according to the institutions' own protocols. For TCRbeta analysis, collaborators shipped samples in one of three forms: frozen whole blood, isolated PBMCs, or DNA extracted from either of those sample types. The sequenced sample consisted of peripheral blood. The receptor was isolated from a woman aged 55-75 years with active COVID-19.

In nucleotide form, the sequence is TGTGCCAGCAGCCAAGATCTTTTGGGACAGAGTCAAGAGACCCAGTACTTC. Its amino acids are CASSQDLLGQSQETQYF. The V and J genes are TRBV3-1 (or the pseudogene TRBV3-2) and TRBJ2-5, with TRBD1 identical over 7 junction bases. The germline V gene (reference sequence) gives CDR1 as LGHDT and CDR2 as YNNKEL. The CDR3 measures 17 amino acids from cysteine to phenylalanine. Just CDR3 DNA is preserved here, 51 bases in frame from base 1. V loses 0 bases at its end and J loses 2 bases; junction bases beyond the gene matches: 9.